The 23 T cell receptor beta chains below come from one sample, sequenced in a study of OX40 agonist ivuxolimab in advanced cancers. Measured with immunoSEQ multiplex PCR; TCRdb has only the in-frame clones, and not every one. The table lists tens of thousands of clones, 91% of them singletons. The sample was CD4+ or CD8+ T cells sorted from blood, taken in a trial of the OX40 agonist ivuxolimab. These receptors came from an adult with an advanced solid tumor such as melanoma, head and neck, liver or kidney cancer.

This chain connects TRBV19 to TRBJ2-1, with unresolved D. Per germline, CDR1 LNHDA and CDR2 SQIVND (reference sequence). The CDR3 runs to 13 residues. Trimming left V 6 bases short and J 6 bases short, with 12 bases between. The CDR3 DNA follows: TGTGCCAGTAGCGTCTCACGGGTCAATGAGCAGTTCTTC. Protein: CASSVSRVNEQFF.

The V call is TRBV28, the J call TRBJ1-4; D unresolved. The germline V gene has CDR1 MDHEN and CDR2 SYDVKM. V was cut by 6 bases and J by 7 bases, with 15 bases left in between. The CDR3 extends over 14 amino acids. Written as DNA, the CDR3 is TGTGCCAGCAGCCCGCCCCTGGCTACTGAAAAACTGTTTTTT. Its translation is CASSPPLATEKLFF.

The chain joins TRBV27 to TRBJ2-1; TRBD2 matches 12 bases. Germline assignment: CDR1 MNHEY and CDR2 SMNVEV (reference sequence). V was clipped by 4 bases and J by 6 bases; unmatched bases: 7. The CDR3 has 16 residues. DNA for the CDR3: TGTGCCAGCAGTTCCCGACTAGCGGGAGTCCGCAATGAGCAGTTCTTC. Translating it yields CASSSRLAGVRNEQFF.

The CDR3 nucleotides are TGTGCCAGCAGCGTTGGGTTGGCCCCTAGCACAGATACGCAGTATTTT. Translated: CASSVGLAPSTDTQYF. The chain joins TRBV9 to TRBJ2-3; D is ambiguous. Germline V gene data show CDR1 as SGDLS and CDR2 as YYNGEE. This CDR3 spans 16 amino acids. V was clipped by 2 bases and J by 0 bases, with 13 bases between them.

The V call is TRBV2, the J call TRBJ2-2; D possibly corresponds to TRBD2 (7 bases). Germline assignment: CDR1 SNHLY and CDR2 FYNNEI. The CDR3 runs 15 residues. Trimming took off 8 bases at V and 3 bases at J, with 16 bases between the two ends. The DNA for the CDR3 is TGTGCCAGCGTTAGACAGGCGGGGGACACCGGGGAGCTGTTTTTT. The encoded protein is CASVRQAGDTGELFF.

The CDR3 sequence: CAISVGGVYEQYF. CDR3 bases: TGTGCCATCAGTGTAGGAGGGGTCTACGAGCAGTACTTC. The chain employs TRBV10-3 and TRBJ2-7; D is possibly TRBD2 (6 bases). Trimming removed 4 bases from V and 3 bases from J, with 10 bases in between. The germline gives CDR1 ENHRY, CDR2 SYGVKD. The CDR3 sequence is 13 residues long.

This chain connects TRBV5-1 to TRBJ2-3; 11 nucleotides agree with TRBD1. CDR1 and CDR2 from the germline V gene are SGHRS and YFSETQ. This CDR3 spans 15 amino acids. V gave up 3 bases and J gave up 4 bases; unmatched junction bases: 4. CDR3 sequence (DNA): TGCGCCAGCAGCTCCGGACAGGGGGCCTCAGATACGCAGTATTTT. Translating gives CASSSGQGASDTQYF.

The chain has TRBV15 and TRBJ2-1; TRBD1 matches at 8 bases. V lost 0 bases and J lost 5; bases outside the gene matches: 6. CDR3 length: 16 residues. Germline CDR1 LNHNV, CDR2 YYDKDF (reference sequence). CDR3 protein: CATSRDGDRLDNEQFF. The CDR3 DNA reads TGTGCCACCAGCAGAGATGGGGACAGGCTAGACAATGAGCAGTTCTTC. Full variable domain (outside the CDR3, taken from reference TRBV15 and TRBJ2-1): DAMVIQNPRYQVTQFGKPVTLSCSQTLNHNVMYWYQQKSSQAPKLLFHYYDKDFNNEADTPDNFQSRRPNTSFCFLDIRSPGLGDTAMYLCATSRDGDRLDNEQFFGPGTRLTVL.

The J gene is TRBJ1-2, the V gene TRBV5-4; 8 nucleotides agree with TRBD1. CDR1 is SGHNT and CDR2 is YYREEE in the germline V gene (reference sequence). The CDR3 is 14 amino acids. V lost 4 bases to trimming and J lost 4 bases; unmatched junction nucleotides: 6. This chain's CDR3 is CASSLDREAYGYTF. In nucleotides, the CDR3 is TGTGCCAGCAGCCTGGACAGGGAAGCCTATGGCTACACCTTC.

The CDR3 nucleotides read TGTGCCAGCAGCTTAAGAGCGGGAGGAAACACAGATACGCAGTATTTT. It specifies CASSLRAGGNTDTQYF. The rearrangement links TRBV7-3 to TRBJ2-3; 9 bases match TRBD2. J was trimmed by 2 bases and V by 1 base; bases with no gene match: 4. CDR3 size: 16 residues. The germline V gene encodes CDR1 SGHTA and CDR2 FQGTGA.

The rearrangement joins TRBV4-1 to TRBJ2-7; 7 nucleotides align to TRBD1. Per germline, CDR1 MGHRA and CDR2 YSYEKL. The CDR3 is 14 residues long. The trim removed 1 base at V and 5 bases at J, leaving 5 bases unmatched. Here the CDR3 DNA reads TGCGCCAGCAGCCAAGTCCACAGGGGCAACGAGCAGTACTTC. It yields the protein CASSQVHRGNEQYF.

This chain links TRBV25-1 with TRBJ2-1; a possible D gene is TRBD1 (6 bases). The V gene's germline CDR1 is MGHDK and CDR2 SYGVNS. The CDR3 consists of 15 residues. Trimming took 1 base from V and 3 from J, leaving 10 bases between them. As DNA, the CDR3 is TGTGCCAGCAGTGAATTTGGGGGCGGCTACAATGAGCAGTTCTTC. Translating gives CASSEFGGGYNEQFF. The full variable domain, in which reference TRBV25-1 and TRBJ2-1 provide the parts outside the CDR3, is EADIYQTPRYLVIGTGKKITLECSQTMGHDKMYWYQQDPGMELHLIHYSYGVNSTEKGDLSSESTVSRIRTEHFPLTLESARPSHTSQYLCASSEFGGGYNEQFFGPGTRLTVL.

The chain combines TRBV4-2 with TRBJ2-5, with D perhaps matching TRBD2 (6 bases). CDR1 and CDR2 (germline): LGHNA, YNFKEQ. The CDR3 is made up of 15 amino acids. The ends were cut back, 0 bases at V and 5 bases at J, with 13 bases in the middle. The CDR3, as DNA: TGTGCCAGCAGCCAAGATGTCGGGAGAGGGGAGACCCAGTACTTC. Translated, it gives CASSQDVGRGETQYF.

V is TRBV15 and J is TRBJ2-7, with 7 nucleotides matching TRBD1. Losses at the gene ends were 3 bases for V and 3 bases for J; bases not matched to a gene: 2. This CDR3 spans 13 amino acids. Germline values: CDR1 LNHNV, CDR2 YYDKDF (reference sequence). CDR3 protein: CATSRGQNYEQYF. The CDR3 DNA is TGTGCCACCAGCAGGGGACAGAACTACGAGCAGTACTTC.

The rearrangement uses TRBV6-1 and TRBJ2-7; D may be TRBD2 (5 bases). Germline V gene lookup returns CDR1 MNHNS and CDR2 SASEGT. The CDR3 is 13 amino acids. V lost 4 bases, J lost 3 bases, and 10 bases lay in between. Written as DNA, the CDR3 is TGTGCCAGCAGTGGCCTCCGGGACTACGAGCAGTACTTC. It translates to CASSGLRDYEQYF.

The chain uses TRBV28 and TRBJ1-2, with D uncertain. The V end lost 5 bases, the J end lost 4 bases, and 8 bases lay between the germline ends. CDR1 is MDHEN, CDR2 SYDVKM, per germline. The CDR3 totals 12 residues. In DNA form, the CDR3 reads TGTGCCAGCAGTGGGTATGGCTATGGCTACACCTTC. This translates into CASSGYGYGYTF.

The chain uses TRBV10-3 and TRBJ1-3; D perhaps matches TRBD1 (6 bases). Per germline, CDR1 ENHRY and CDR2 SYGVKD. This CDR3 region has 16 residues. Trimming left V 8 bases short and J 0 bases short, with 17 bases between. This CDR3 reads CAIEGVSHNSGNTIYF. CDR3 coding DNA: TGTGCCATCGAGGGGGTATCTCATAACTCTGGAAACACCATATATTTT.

This chain uses TRBV15 with TRBJ2-1; TRBD2 agrees at 9 bases. CDR1 is LNHNV and CDR2 is YYDKDF in the germline V gene (reference sequence). The V segment lost 0 bases and the J segment 7 bases; nucleotides outside the gene matches: 10. The CDR3 has 17 residues. In nucleotides, the CDR3 is TGTGCCACCAGCAGAGATCAAGCGGGAGGCTGGTTGAATGAGCAGTTCTTC. Translation: CATSRDQAGGWLNEQFF.

In its sample, this clone was seen once. The genes are TRBV15 and TRBJ1-2, with D unclear. The CDR3 contains 13 residues. CDR1 and CDR2 (germline): LNHNV, YYDKDF (reference sequence). Between the trimmed V and J ends, which lost 3 bases and 7 bases, there was a span of 12 bases. The CDR3 protein is CATSSGRAVGYTF. As DNA, the CDR3 is TGTGCCACCAGCAGTGGTCGCGCGGTTGGCTACACCTTC. The full variable domain, with the rest looked up from reference TRBV15 and TRBJ1-2, is DAMVIQNPRYQVTQFGKPVTLSCSQTLNHNVMYWYQQKSSQAPKLLFHYYDKDFNNEADTPDNFQSRRPNTSFCFLDIRSPGLGDTAMYLCATSSGRAVGYTFGSGTRLTVV.

This clone has a single count. V gene TRBV14 combines with J gene TRBJ2-1; D gene ambiguous. The V gene lost 4 bases and the J gene lost 8 bases, with 24 bases spanning the gap. CDR1 SGHDN and CDR2 FVKESK come from the germline V gene. The CDR3 length is 17 residues. Written as DNA, the CDR3 is TGTGCCAGCAGCCGAAGTAGGTCGACTCTTCTAGTGGATGAGCAGTTCTTC. This gives the protein CASSRSRSTLLVDEQFF.

The chain links TRBV28 to TRBJ2-3, with TRBD2 matching 7 bases. The CDR3 runs to 16 residues. V gave up 3 bases and J gave up 3 bases; unmatched junction bases: 9. Germline CDR1 MDHEN, CDR2 SYDVKM. The CDR3 reads CASSFGSGTMTDTQYF. CDR3 nucleotide sequence: TGTGCCAGCAGTTTTGGCTCCGGGACTATGACAGATACGCAGTATTTT.

V usage is TRBV11-2 and J usage is TRBJ2-7; D is possibly TRBD2 (5 bases). Germline V gene data show CDR1 as SGHAT and CDR2 as FQNNGV. V was cut by 1 base and J by 1 base, with 11 bases left in between. This CDR3 is built from 15 residues. The DNA of the CDR3 is TGTGCCAGCAGCTTAGGCCCGGGAAAGTCCTACGAGCAGTACTTC. Its translation is CASSLGPGKSYEQYF.

The V call is TRBV9, the J call TRBJ1-6; possibly TRBD1 for D (6 bases). CDR1 and CDR2 (germline): SGDLS, YYNGEE. Trimming stripped 2 bases from V and 12 bases from J, with 18 bases between. The CDR3 length is 15 residues. The CDR3 nucleotides read TGTGCCAGCAGCGTTAACTCTCAGGGGCCCGTACCCCTCCACTTT. This translates into CASSVNSQGPVPLHF.